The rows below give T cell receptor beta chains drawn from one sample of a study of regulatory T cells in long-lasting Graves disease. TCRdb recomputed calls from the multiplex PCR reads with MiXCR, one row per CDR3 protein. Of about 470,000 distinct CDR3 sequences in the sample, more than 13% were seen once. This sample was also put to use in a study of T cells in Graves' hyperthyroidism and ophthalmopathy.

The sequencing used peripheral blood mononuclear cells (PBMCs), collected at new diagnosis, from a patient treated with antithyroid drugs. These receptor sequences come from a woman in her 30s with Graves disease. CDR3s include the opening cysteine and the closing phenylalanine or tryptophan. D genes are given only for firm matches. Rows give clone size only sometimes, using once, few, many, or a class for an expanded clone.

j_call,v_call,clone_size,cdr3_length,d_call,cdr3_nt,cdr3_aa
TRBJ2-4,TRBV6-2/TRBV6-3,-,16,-,TGTGCCAGCAGTACCCCTCCGTCCGGGAGAGGAAACATTCAGTACTTC,CASSTPPSGRGNIQYF
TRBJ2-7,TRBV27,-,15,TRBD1,TGTGCCAGCAGCCCGGTCGGGACAGGGTACAACGAGCAGTACTTC,CASSPVGTGYNEQYF
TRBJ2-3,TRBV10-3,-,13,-,TGTGCCATCAGTCTTAGCGGCACAGATACGCAGTATTTT,CAISLSGTDTQYF
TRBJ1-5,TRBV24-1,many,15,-,TGTGCCACCAGTGAGACACGGAATAGCAATCAGCCCCAGCATTTT,CATSETRNSNQPQHF
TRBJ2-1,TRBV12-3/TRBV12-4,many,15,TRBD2,TGTGCCAGCAGTTTAGGGGCGGGAGTCTACAATGAGCAGTTCTTC,CASSLGAGVYNEQFF
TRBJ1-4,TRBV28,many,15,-,TGTGCCAGCAGTTGGGGAGGGAGGCTACGCGAAAAACTGTTTTTT,CASSWGGRLREKLFF
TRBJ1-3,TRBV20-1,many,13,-,TGCAGTGCTAGTCTCGTGGATGGAAACACCATATATTTT,CSASLVDGNTIYF
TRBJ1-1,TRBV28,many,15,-,TGTGCCAGCAGTTGGGGAACAGGGTGGGACACTGAAGCTTTCTTT,CASSWGTGWDTEAFF
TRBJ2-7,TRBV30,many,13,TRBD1,TGTGCCTGGATAGGACAGGGTTCCTACGAGCAGTACTTC,CAWIGQGSYEQYF
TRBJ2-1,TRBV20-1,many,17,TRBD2,TGCAGTGCTGGAGAGAGGCTAGCGGGAGACACTTTCGATGAGCAGTTCTTC,CSAGERLAGDTFDEQFF
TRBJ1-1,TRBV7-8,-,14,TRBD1,TGTGCCAGCAGCTTGGACAGGGAGGGTTTTGAAGCTTTCTTT,CASSLDREGFEAFF
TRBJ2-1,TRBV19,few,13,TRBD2,TGTGCCACTCTAGCGGGAGGGGCCACTGAGCAGTTCTTC,CATLAGGATEQFF
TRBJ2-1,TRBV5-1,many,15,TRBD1,TGCGCCAGCAGCTTGGGGACAGGGTGGCCAGATGAGCAGTTCTTC,CASSLGTGWPDEQFF
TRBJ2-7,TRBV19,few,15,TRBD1,TGTGCCAGTAGCCCCCTTGGACAGGGGGCCTACGAGCAGTACTTC,CASSPLGQGAYEQYF
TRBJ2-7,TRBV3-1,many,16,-,TGTGCCAGCAGCCAGGAGCTTGGGGAGGCCCCCTACGAGCAGTACTTC,CASSQELGEAPYEQYF
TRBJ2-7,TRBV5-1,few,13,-,TGCGCCAGCAGCTTTGTAGGTTTGGTCGAGCAGTACTTC,CASSFVGLVEQYF
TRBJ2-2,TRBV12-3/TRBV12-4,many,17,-,TGTGCCAGCAGGCTTGGTGCCTTCGGCAGGAACACCGGGGAGCTGTTTTTT,CASRLGAFGRNTGELFF
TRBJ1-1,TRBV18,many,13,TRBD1,TGTGCCAGCAGCCACGGACAGGACACTGAAGCTTTCTTT,CASSHGQDTEAFF
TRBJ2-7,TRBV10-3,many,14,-,TGTGCCATCAGTGAGGACAGGGAGGGCTACGAGCAGTACTTC,CAISEDREGYEQYF
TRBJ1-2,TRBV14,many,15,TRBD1,TGTGCCAGCAGCCCGATGGGACAGGGCCTCCGTGGCTACACCTTC,CASSPMGQGLRGYTF
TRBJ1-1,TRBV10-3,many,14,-,TGTGCCATCAGTGACGCCGGGGGGAACACTGAAGCTTTCTTT,CAISDAGGNTEAFF
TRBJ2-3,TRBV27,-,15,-,TGTGCCAGCAGTTTATCTACTCCTAGCACAGATACGCAGTATTTT,CASSLSTPSTDTQYF
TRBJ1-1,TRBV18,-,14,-,TGTGCCAGCTCACCAAGGGCGCTGGTGACTGAAGCTTTCTTT,CASSPRALVTEAFF
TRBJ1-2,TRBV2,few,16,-,TGTGCCAGCAGTCCTAACGGGCTGAAGGGCCGCTATGGCTACACCTTC,CASSPNGLKGRYGYTF
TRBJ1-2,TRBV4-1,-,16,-,TGCGCCAGCAGCCAACCAAGGGGGGGGCAGAACTATGGCTACACCTTC,CASSQPRGGQNYGYTF
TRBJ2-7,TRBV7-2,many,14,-,TGTGCCAGCAGCCCCGGAGGGAGTCTCTACGAGCAGTACTTC,CASSPGGSLYEQYF
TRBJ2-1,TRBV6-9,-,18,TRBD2,TGTGCCAGCAGTTACGGCGGGACTAGCGGGAGGGCCTACAATGAGCAGTTCTTC,CASSYGGTSGRAYNEQFF
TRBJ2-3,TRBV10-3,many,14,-,TGTGCCATCACTGAGGGTGTCAGCACAGATACGCAGTATTTT,CAITEGVSTDTQYF
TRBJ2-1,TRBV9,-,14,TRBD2,TGTGCCAGCAGCGTAGAGTCTAGCGGGGGAACGCAGTTCTTC,CASSVESSGGTQFF
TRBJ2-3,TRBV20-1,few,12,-,TGCAGTGCTAGGGTGGGTCCAGATACGCAGTATTTT,CSARVGPDTQYF
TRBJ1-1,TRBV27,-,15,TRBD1,TGTGCCAGGGGTGTAAGCAACAGGGGAGACACTGAAGCTTTCTTT,CARGVSNRGDTEAFF
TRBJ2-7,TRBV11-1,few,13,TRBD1,TGTGCCTCGGGGGGACAGGGGACCTACGAGCAGTACTTC,CASGGQGTYEQYF
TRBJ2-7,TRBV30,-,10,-,TGTGCCGGAGGGGAGGACGAGCAGTACTTC,CAGGEDEQYF
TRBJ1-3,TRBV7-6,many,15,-,TGTGCCAGCAGCTTAAACAGGGACTCTGGAAACACCATATATTTT,CASSLNRDSGNTIYF
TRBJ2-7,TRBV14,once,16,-,TGTGCCAGCAGCCCGATCGGGGGTGGAGGGACCTGCGAGCAGTACTTC,CASSPIGGGGTCEQYF
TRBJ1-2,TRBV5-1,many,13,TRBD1,TGTGCCAGCAGCTTAGGGACAGAGTATGGCTACACCTTC,CASSLGTEYGYTF
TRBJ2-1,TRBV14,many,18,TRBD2,TGTGCCAGCAGCCAAGGGGGTGTAAGCGGGAGATCCTACAATGAGCAGTTCTTC,CASSQGGVSGRSYNEQFF
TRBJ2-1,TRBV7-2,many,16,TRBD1,TGTGCCAGCAGCCTGCACCGGGACAGTTTCTACAATGAGCAGTTCTTC,CASSLHRDSFYNEQFF
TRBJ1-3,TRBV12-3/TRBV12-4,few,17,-,TGTGCCAGCAGGCTTCTCCCGGGGGGAGACTCTGGAAACACCATATATTTT,CASRLLPGGDSGNTIYF
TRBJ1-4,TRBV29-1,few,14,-,TGCAGCGTTGTTGTTGGGGGATTCAATGAAAAACTGTTTTTT,CSVVVGGFNEKLFF
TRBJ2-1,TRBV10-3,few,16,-,TGTGCCATCAGTGAATGGAGTGACTTAGGGTTTATAGAGCAGTTCTTC,CAISEWSDLGFIEQFF
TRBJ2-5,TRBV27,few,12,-,TGTGCCAGCAGCCCCGGTGGGGTGACCCAGTACTTC,CASSPGGVTQYF
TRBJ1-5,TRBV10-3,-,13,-,TGTGCCATCAGTGAGGTTAGCAATCAGCCCCGGCATTTT,CAISEVSNQPRHF
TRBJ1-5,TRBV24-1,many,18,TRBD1,TGTGCCACCAGTGACCCCGGGACAGGGGCGCCGGAAAATCAGCCCCAGCATTTT,CATSDPGTGAPENQPQHF
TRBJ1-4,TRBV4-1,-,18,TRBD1,TGCGCCAGCAGCCAAGTTCCGGGACAGGGGTGGAGGGATGAAAAACTGTTTTTT,CASSQVPGQGWRDEKLFF
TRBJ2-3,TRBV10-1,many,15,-,TGCGCCAGCAGTTTAACGGGGCTTAGCACAGATACGCAGTATTTT,CASSLTGLSTDTQYF
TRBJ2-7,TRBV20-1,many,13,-,TGCAGTGCTAGACCTCATCTCTCCTACGAGCAGTACTTC,CSARPHLSYEQYF
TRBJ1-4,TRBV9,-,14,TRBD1,TGTGCCAGCACCCCGGACAGGGCCCATGAAAAACTGTTTTTT,CASTPDRAHEKLFF
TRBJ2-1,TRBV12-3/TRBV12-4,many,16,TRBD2,TGTGCCAGCAGGCCGACGGGACTAGCGGGCCCCAATGAGCAGTTCTTC,CASRPTGLAGPNEQFF
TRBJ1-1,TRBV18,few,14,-,TGTGCCAGCTCCCGTAAACAGGAGAACACTGAAGCTTTCTTT,CASSRKQENTEAFF
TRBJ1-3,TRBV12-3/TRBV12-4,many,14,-,TGTGCCAGCAGTAGGGCCCGCTCTGGAAACACCATATATTTT,CASSRARSGNTIYF
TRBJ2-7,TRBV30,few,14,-,TGTGCCTGGAGTGTACCTAGCCCTCCCTGGGAGCAGTACTTC,CAWSVPSPPWEQYF